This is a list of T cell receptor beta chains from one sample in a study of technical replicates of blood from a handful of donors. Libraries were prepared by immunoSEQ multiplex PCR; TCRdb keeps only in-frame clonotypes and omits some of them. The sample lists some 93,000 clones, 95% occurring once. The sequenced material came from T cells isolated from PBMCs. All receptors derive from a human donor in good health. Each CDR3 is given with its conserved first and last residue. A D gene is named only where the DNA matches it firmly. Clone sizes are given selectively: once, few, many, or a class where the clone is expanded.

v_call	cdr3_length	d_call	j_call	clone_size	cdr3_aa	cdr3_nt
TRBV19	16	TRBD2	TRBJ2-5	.	CASTVSSAGLIETQYF	TGTGCCAGTACCGTAAGCTCAGCGGGACTGATCGAGACCCAGTACTTC
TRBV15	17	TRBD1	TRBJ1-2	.	CATSRDWTGQFNYGYTF	TGTGCCACCAGCAGAGATTGGACGGGACAGTTTAACTATGGCTACACCTTC
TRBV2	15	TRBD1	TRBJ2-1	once	CASSEGQSSYNEQFF	TGTGCCAGCAGTGAGGGACAGAGCTCCTACAATGAGCAGTTCTTC
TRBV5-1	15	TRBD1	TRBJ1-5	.	CASSFTGTANQPQHF	TGCGCCAGCAGCTTTACCGGGACAGCTAATCAGCCCCAGCATTTT
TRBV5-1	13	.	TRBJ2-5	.	CASSSTGQETQYF	TGCGCCAGCAGTTCAACAGGCCAAGAGACCCAGTACTTC
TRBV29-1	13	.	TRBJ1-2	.	CSVDRTANYGYTF	TGCAGCGTTGATAGGACAGCAAACTATGGCTACACCTTC
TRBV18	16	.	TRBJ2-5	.	CASSRTDRALRETQYF	TGTGCCAGCTCACGGACGGACAGAGCCTTGAGGGAGACCCAGTACTTC
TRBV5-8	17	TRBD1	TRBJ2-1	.	CASSLRGTGGSYNEQFF	TGTGCCAGCAGCTTGCGGGGGACAGGGGGCTCCTACAATGAGCAGTTCTTC
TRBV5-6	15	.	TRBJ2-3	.	CASSLVAGLGDTQYF	TGTGCCAGCAGCTTGGTGGCAGGACTTGGAGATACGCAGTATTTT
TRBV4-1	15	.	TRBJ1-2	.	CASRSLGRGHYGYTF	TGCGCCAGCCGCTCGTTGGGCAGGGGCCACTATGGCTACACCTTC
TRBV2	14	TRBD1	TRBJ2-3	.	CASTGTGPTDTQYF	TGTGCCAGCACAGGGACAGGCCCGACAGATACGCAGTATTTT
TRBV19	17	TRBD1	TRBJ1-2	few	CASSRDFGGQGLYGYTF	TGTGCCAGTAGCCGGGACTTTGGGGGACAGGGACTCTATGGCTACACCTTC
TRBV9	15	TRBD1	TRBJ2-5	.	CASSIAGTGLETQYF	TGTGCCAGCAGCATCGCCGGGACAGGGTTGGAGACCCAGTACTTC
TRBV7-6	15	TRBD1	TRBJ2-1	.	CASSLATGVGNEQFF	TGTGCCAGCAGCTTAGCTACAGGGGTCGGCAATGAGCAGTTCTTC
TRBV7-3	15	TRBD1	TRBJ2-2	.	CASSNWDRIGRELFF	TGTGCCAGCAGCAATTGGGACAGAATAGGGAGGGAGCTGTTTTTT
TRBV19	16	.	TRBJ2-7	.	CASSTLALGGGYEQYF	TGTGCCAGTAGTACACTGGCCCTGGGGGGAGGCTACGAGCAGTACTTC
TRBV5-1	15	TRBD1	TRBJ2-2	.	CASSFGQVNTGELFF	TGCGCCAGCAGCTTCGGACAGGTGAACACCGGGGAGCTGTTTTTT
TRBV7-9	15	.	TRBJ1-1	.	CASSDVQGENTEAFF	TGTGCCAGCAGCGACGTACAGGGTGAGAACACTGAAGCTTTCTTT
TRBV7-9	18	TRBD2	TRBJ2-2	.	CASRVPLGEGQGGGELFF	TGTGCCAGCAGAGTGCCCCTGGGGGAGGGCCAGGGCGGCGGGGAGCTGTTTTTT
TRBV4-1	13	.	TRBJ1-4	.	CASSQGAREKLFF	TGCGCCAGCAGCCAGGGGGCTCGTGAAAAACTGTTTTTT
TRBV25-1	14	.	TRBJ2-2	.	CASSESGNTGELFF	TGTGCCAGCAGTGAATCGGGGAACACCGGGGAGCTGTTTTTT
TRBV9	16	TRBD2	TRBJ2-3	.	CASSVDPTGGPDTQYF	TGTGCCAGCAGCGTAGACCCCACGGGGGGGCCCGATACGCAGTATTTT
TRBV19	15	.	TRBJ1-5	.	CASSPTGPGNQPQHF	TGTGCCAGTAGTCCGACGGGTCCTGGCAATCAGCCCCAGCATTTT
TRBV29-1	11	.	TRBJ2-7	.	CSVQQTYEQYF	TGCAGCGTTCAACAAACCTACGAGCAGTACTTC
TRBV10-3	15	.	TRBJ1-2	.	CAISDPGGGSYGYTF	TGTGCCATCAGTGATCCCGGAGGCGGGTCCTATGGCTACACCTTC
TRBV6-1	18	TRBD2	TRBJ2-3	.	CASSAPLVAGGGTDTQYF	TGTGCCAGCAGTGCCCCGCTGGTAGCGGGGGGAGGCACAGATACGCAGTATTTT
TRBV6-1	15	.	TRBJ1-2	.	CASSEGRSPNYGYTF	TGTGCCAGCAGTGAAGGGAGGAGTCCTAACTATGGCTACACCTTC
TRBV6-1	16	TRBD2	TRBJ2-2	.	CASSALAATNTGELFF	TGTGCCAGCAGTGCACTAGCGGCTACGAACACCGGGGAGCTGTTTTTT
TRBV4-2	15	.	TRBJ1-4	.	CASSQPQGSNEKLFF	TGTGCCAGCAGCCAACCACAGGGATCTAATGAAAAACTGTTTTTT
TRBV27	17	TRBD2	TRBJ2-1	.	CASSFLLGSLADNEQFF	TGTGCCAGCAGTTTCCTCCTAGGCAGTCTAGCGGACAATGAGCAGTTCTTC
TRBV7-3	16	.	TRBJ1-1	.	CASSLGARGMNTEAFF	TGTGCCAGCAGCTTGGGGGCCAGGGGAATGAACACTGAAGCTTTCTTT
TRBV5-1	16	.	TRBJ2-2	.	CASSLVTATHTGELFF	TGCGCCAGCAGCTTGGTGACAGCTACACACACCGGGGAGCTGTTTTTT
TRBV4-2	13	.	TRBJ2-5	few	CASSQVGGETQYF	TGTGCCAGCAGCCAAGTCGGCGGTGAGACCCAGTACTTC
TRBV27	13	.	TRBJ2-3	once	CASSLWGADTQYF	TGTGCCAGCAGTTTATGGGGGGCAGATACGCAGTATTTT
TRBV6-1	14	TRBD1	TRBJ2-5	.	CASSGGDRGETQYF	TGTGCCAGCAGTGGTGGGGACAGGGGGGAGACCCAGTACTTC
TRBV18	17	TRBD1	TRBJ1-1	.	CASSHNRGRPQSTEAFF	TGTGCCAGCTCACACAACAGGGGGCGACCCCAGTCCACTGAAGCTTTCTTT
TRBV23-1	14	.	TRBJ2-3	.	CASRAVQHTDTQYF	TGCGCCAGCAGGGCAGTACAACACACAGATACGCAGTATTTT
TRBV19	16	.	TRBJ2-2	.	CASSPGDTWNTGELFF	TGTGCCAGTAGTCCTGGGGACACCTGGAACACCGGGGAGCTGTTTTTT